The 2 T cell receptor beta chains given below trace back to one sample, sequenced in a study of blood T cells in healthy people across ages. Next came a second PCR, run for about 6 to 12 cycles, which used a sample-barcoded 5' primer along with a J-beta primer mix. One entry per CDR3 protein results from TCRdb running MiXCR on the 5' RACE reads. The sample lists fewer than 900,000 distinct CDR3 sequences; under 40% were seen once. The sequencing input was blood. These TCRs come from a young man in good health.

Comments on this clonotype: With a much larger clone just one base away, this may be a read error. CDR3 residues: CTISLRGGEKLFF. The CDR3 DNA follows: TGTACCATCAGTCTCAGGGGAGGTGAAAAACTGTTTTTT. This chain connects TRBV10-3 to TRBJ1-4; D might be TRBD1 (6 bases). Germline V lookup: CDR1 ENHRY, CDR2 SYGVKD. The CDR3 is 13 amino acids.

V is TRBV20-1 and J is TRBJ1-5; a possible D gene is TRBD1 (5 bases). Germline V lookup: CDR1 DFQATT, CDR2 SNEGSKA (reference sequence). The V end was cut by 6 bases, the J end by 13 bases, with 19 bases between. This CDR3 contains 12 residues. DNA for the CDR3: TGCAGTGCAGGGGTCGGGGGTGCGGGACAGCATTTT. This codes for CSAGVGGAGQHF.